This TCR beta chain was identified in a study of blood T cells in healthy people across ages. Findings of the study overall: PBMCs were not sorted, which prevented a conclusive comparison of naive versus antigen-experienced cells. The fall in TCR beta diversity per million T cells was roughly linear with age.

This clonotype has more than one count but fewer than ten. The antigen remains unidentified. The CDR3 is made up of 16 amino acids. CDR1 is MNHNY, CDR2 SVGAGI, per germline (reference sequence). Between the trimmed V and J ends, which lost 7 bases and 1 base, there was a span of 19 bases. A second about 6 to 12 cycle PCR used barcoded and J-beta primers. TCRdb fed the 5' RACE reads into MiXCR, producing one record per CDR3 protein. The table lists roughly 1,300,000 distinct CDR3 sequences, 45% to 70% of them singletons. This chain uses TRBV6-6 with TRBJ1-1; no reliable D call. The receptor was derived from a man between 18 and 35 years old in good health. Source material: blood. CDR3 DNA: TGTGCCAGCACCCCCTACGCGGACGGACCGAACACTGAAGCTTTCTTT. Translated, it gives CASTPYADGPNTEAFF.